This TCR beta chain was sequenced in a study of radiotherapy plus CTLA-4 blockade in lung cancer. Turning to the study itself: Patients showed objective responses in 15% to 20% of cases, and disease control was achieved by around 30%. Findings and caveats of the study: After treatment with radiotherapy plus ipilimumab, TCR clones that came from the tumor expanded in blood.

Profiled with immunoSEQ multiplex PCR; TCRdb holds only in-frame clones, not every one. The sample lists 80,000 to 100,000 clones, about 90% occurring once. This clone appeared a single time. Its specificity is unknown. The clonotype originates from a human donor with non-small cell lung cancer that progressed on radiotherapy plus ipilimumab. Sequenced material: peripheral blood, taken from a patient treated with radiotherapy plus ipilimumab.

CDR3 region: CASSMGRQGPQHF. The CDR3, as DNA: TGTGCCAGTAGTATGGGCAGGCAGGGGCCCCAGCATTTT. The chain employs TRBV19 and TRBJ1-5; D perhaps matches TRBD1 (5 bases). This CDR3 comprises 13 residues. Germline CDR1 LNHDA, CDR2 SQIVND (reference sequence). V lost 3 bases and J 9 bases, leaving 12 bases between the germline ends.